The 32 T cell receptor beta chains below come from one sample, sequenced in a study of T cells after yellow fever vaccination. One entry per CDR3 protein results from TCRdb running MiXCR on the 5' RACE reads. The sample consists of about 340,000 distinct CDR3 sequences, around 3.9% of them appearing once. The sequenced sample was PBMCs, obtained 5 days after the yellow fever booster vaccination. The receptor source for this set is a man between 18 and 29 years old who received the YFV17D yellow fever vaccine.

This clonotype was recorded many times. The chain has TRBV12-3 or TRBV12-4 and TRBJ1-6, with a tentative D call TRBD1 (6 bases). This CDR3 is 16 amino acids long. The V gene lost 5 bases and the J gene lost 4 bases, with 15 bases spanning the gap. The CDR3 DNA reads as TGTGCCAGCAGTCCCGGGGGCCATTCATATAATTCACCCCTCCACTTT. Protein product: CASSPGGHSYNSPLHF.

The chain combines TRBV11-2 with TRBJ2-1; perhaps TRBD2 as D (5 bases). This CDR3 spans 13 amino acids. Trimming shortened V by 3 bases and J by 6 bases, and 9 bases separated the two germline ends. The germline gives CDR1 SGHAT, CDR2 FQNNGV. Here the CDR3 reads CASSFKLGNEQFF. CDR3 in DNA: TGTGCCAGCAGCTTTAAACTAGGCAATGAGCAGTTCTTC.

By its share, this clonotype is hyperexpanded. The rearrangement uses TRBV5-6 and TRBJ2-1, with 7 bases aligning to TRBD1. The CDR3 covers 14 residues. V was clipped by 4 bases and J by 5 bases; unmatched bases: 6. Germline CDR1 and CDR2: SGHDT and YYEEEE. The CDR3 sequence is CASSPPGQHNEQFF. Here the CDR3 DNA reads TGTGCCAGCAGCCCGCCGGGACAGCACAATGAGCAGTTCTTC.

This clonotype showed up many times. The chain employs TRBV7-2 and TRBJ1-5; D gene uncertain. Trimming took 5 bases from V and 7 from J, leaving 18 bases between them. The germline V gene encodes CDR1 SGHTA and CDR2 FQGNSA. The CDR3 length is 15 residues. The DNA for the CDR3 is TGTGCCAGCAGCCCAAGTATTTGGGGAAGGCAGCCCCAGCATTTT. This codes for CASSPSIWGRQPQHF.

The table lists this clonotype with many counts. The chain recombines TRBV20-1 with TRBJ2-5, with TRBD2 identical over 10 bases. This CDR3 is built from 14 residues. The V segment lost 5 bases and the J segment 5 bases; nucleotides outside the gene matches: 8. The germline CDR1 and CDR2 sequences are DFQATT and SNEGSKA (reference sequence). The CDR3 sequence is CSAPLAGGGETQYF. The DNA of the CDR3 is TGCAGTGCTCCGTTAGCGGGGGGCGGGGAGACCCAGTACTTC.

This clonotype appeared a few times. The V call is TRBV12-3 or TRBV12-4, the J call TRBJ2-1; D may be TRBD1 or TRBD2 (6 bases each). V was clipped by 3 bases and J by 4 bases, with 25 bases between them. The CDR3 length is 19 residues. The CDR3 coding sequence is TGTGCCAGCAGTTTTTCGGGGGCTCTCCTAACTAGACTTTACAATGAGCAGTTCTTC. This gives the protein CASSFSGALLTRLYNEQFF.

The V call is TRBV12-3 or TRBV12-4, the J call TRBJ1-2; D might be TRBD1 (6 bases). V was shortened by 4 bases and J by 0 bases, with 15 bases between the two germline ends. There are 16 residues in the CDR3. CDR3 in amino acids: CASSYDLGATNYGYTF. CDR3 DNA sequence: TGTGCCAGCAGTTACGACTTGGGGGCTACTAACTATGGCTACACCTTC.

V usage is TRBV12-3 or TRBV12-4 and J usage is TRBJ1-5, with TRBD1 as a possible D gene (6 bases). The V end lost 4 bases, the J end lost 6 bases, and 19 bases lay between the germline ends. This CDR3 has 16 residues. CDR3 nucleotides: TGTGCCAGCAGTTATTCAGGGGTTGGCTTTGGTCAGCCCCAGCATTTT. Residues: CASSYSGVGFGQPQHF.

This clonotype was counted between two and nine times. The genes are TRBV29-1 and TRBJ2-5; 10 positions agree with TRBD2. This CDR3 has 14 residues. Germline values: CDR1 SQVTM, CDR2 ANQGSEA. Trimming at V came to 8 bases and at J to 0 bases, leaving 6 bases not matched to a gene. DNA for the CDR3: TGCAGCTCCCAGCGGGGGGGGTACCAAGAGACCCAGTACTTC. It codes for CSSQRGGYQETQYF.

This clonotype was seen only a few times. At one boundary the junction diverges from the germline segment, which might be a read error. The V and J genes are TRBV5-1 and TRBJ1-2; 8 bases are shared with TRBD1. CDR3 size: 19 residues. Germline CDR1 reads SGHRS; CDR2 reads YFSETQ. The CDR3, as DNA: TGCGCCAGCACCTTGAGCCCTGTACCCCAGGGGGCGGGTGGCTATGGCTACACCTTC. It yields the protein CASTLSPVPQGAGGYGYTF. Using reference TRBV5-1 and TRBJ1-2 for the parts outside the CDR3, the full variable domain is KAGVTQTPRYLIKTRGQQVTLSCSPISGHRSVSWYQQTPGQGLQFLFEYFSETQRNKGNFPGRFSGRQFSNSRSEMNVSTLELGDSALYLCASTLSPVPQGAGGYGYTFGSGTRLTVV.

V and J are TRBV5-1 and TRBJ2-2, with TRBD1 identical over 8 bases. Germline assignment: CDR1 SGHRS and CDR2 YFSETQ. The CDR3 totals 13 residues. V dropped 7 bases and J dropped 4; count of bases not matched to a gene: 3. As DNA, the CDR3 is TGCGCCAGCCGACAGGGGTCCACCGGGGAGCTGTTTTTT. This translates into CASRQGSTGELFF.

The chain carries TRBV7-2 and TRBJ2-5, with D perhaps given as TRBD1 or TRBD2 (5 bases each). Trimming left V 4 bases short and J 3 bases short, with 12 bases between. CDR3 size: 14 residues. Germline V gene sequence: CDR1 SGHTA, CDR2 FQGNSA. The CDR3 here is CASSSGPTKETQYF. DNA for the CDR3: TGTGCCAGCAGCTCGGGACCCACAAAAGAGACCCAGTACTTC. Together with reference TRBV7-2 and TRBJ2-5, the CDR3 gives the full variable domain: GAGVSQSPSNKVTEKGKDVELRCDPISGHTALYWYRQSLGQGLEFLIYFQGNSAPDKSGLPSDRFSAERTGGSVSTLTIQRTQQEDSAVYLCASSSGPTKETQYFGPGTRLLVL.

The genes are TRBV7-2 and TRBJ1-1; D ambiguous. CDR1 SGHTA and CDR2 FQGNSA come from the germline V gene. Trimming removed 5 bases from V and 5 bases from J, with 21 bases in between. The CDR3 has 16 residues. The CDR3: CASSPEVFTGGTEAFF. The CDR3 nucleotides are TGTGCCAGCAGCCCAGAGGTCTTTACGGGAGGGACTGAAGCTTTCTTT.

This clonotype showed up just a few times. The chain combines TRBV28 with TRBJ1-1; D call uncertain. The germline gives CDR1 MDHEN, CDR2 SYDVKM. Trimming took 7 bases from V and 0 from J, leaving 15 bases between them. The CDR3 has 15 amino acids. The CDR3 bases are TGTGCCAGCAAGCTGTTCTCTCTAATGAACACTGAAGCTTTCTTT. The encoded protein is CASKLFSLMNTEAFF.

The chain uses TRBV7-2 and TRBJ2-7; 8 bases are a match to TRBD2. Trimming at V came to 5 bases and at J to 3 bases, leaving 12 bases not matched to a gene. The CDR3 sequence is 16 residues long. Germline V gene data show CDR1 as SGHTA and CDR2 as FQGNSA. DNA of the CDR3: TGTGCCAGCAGCAACACCGGGACTAGTCCTTTCTACGAGCAGTACTTC. It translates to CASSNTGTSPFYEQYF.

The V call is TRBV18, the J call TRBJ2-3; no definite D call. V shed 0 bases and J shed 1 base, with 14 bases lying between them. Germline lookup yields CDR1 KGHSH and CDR2 LQKENI. The CDR3 is 17 amino acids. CDR3 coding DNA: TGTGCCAGCTCACCACCGTACTTCCCAACGGGCACAGATACGCAGTATTTT. Protein product: CASSPPYFPTGTDTQYF.

This clonotype was recorded many times. The rearrangement uses TRBV5-5 and TRBJ2-3; no definite D call. Germline V gene data show CDR1 as SGHKS and CDR2 as YYEKEE (reference sequence). This CDR3 has 13 residues. V shed 2 bases and J shed 10 bases, with 14 bases lying between them. As DNA, the CDR3 is TGTGCCAGCAGCTTTGGGTTACTCCTACCGCAGTATTTT. This gives the protein CASSFGLLLPQYF.

This clonotype was seen a few times. This chain connects TRBV7-2 to TRBJ1-4; TRBD1 is a possible D gene (6 bases). The germline V and J ends were trimmed by 3 bases and 5 bases, with 13 bases remaining between them. The CDR3 is made up of 15 amino acids. CDR1 and CDR2 from the germline V gene are SGHTA and FQGNSA. The CDR3 DNA sequence: TGTGCCAGCAGCTTCGATATGGGGGGCAATGAAAAACTGTTTTTT. The encoded protein is CASSFDMGGNEKLFF.

The gene calls are TRBV7-2 and TRBJ1-2; D is perhaps TRBD1 (5 bases). V gave up 5 bases and J gave up 5 bases, with 21 bases separating them. The germline V gene encodes CDR1 SGHTA and CDR2 FQGNSA. The length of the CDR3 is 16 residues. CDR3: CASSTASHGTAYGYTF. Here the CDR3 DNA reads TGTGCCAGCAGCACGGCTTCCCACGGGACGGCATATGGCTACACCTTC.

This clonotype was observed at least ten times. The chain is built from TRBV7-2 and TRBJ1-3; 8 bases are shared with TRBD1. Germline trimming cut 6 bases from V and 1 base from J; bases unmatched to any gene: 5. From germline, CDR1 is SGHTA and CDR2 FQGNSA. The CDR3 is 15 amino acids. CDR3 sequence: CASSGGQGSGNTIYF. The CDR3 DNA sequence: TGTGCCAGCAGTGGTGGACAGGGTTCTGGAAACACCATATATTTT.

In its sample, this clonotype was seen a few times. The rearrangement links TRBV30 to TRBJ1-3; D is uncertain. The CDR3 extends over 12 amino acids. CDR1 GTSNPN and CDR2 SVGIG come from the germline V gene (reference sequence). V lost 4 bases and J 4 bases, leaving 8 bases between the germline ends. The CDR3 sequence: CAWMSRGNTIYF. The CDR3 DNA reads TGTGCCTGGATGTCAAGGGGAAACACCATATATTTT. Full variable domain (missing parts from reference TRBV30 and TRBJ1-3): SQTIHQWPATLVQPVGSPLSLECTVEGTSNPNLYWYRQAAGRGLQLLFYSVGIGQISSEVPQNLSASRPQDRQFILSSKKLLLSDSGFYLCAWMSRGNTIYFGEGSWLTVV.

This clonotype was seen only a few times. The genes are TRBV28 and TRBJ2-7; no clear D gene. CDR1 and CDR2 (germline): MDHEN, SYDVKM. This CDR3 is built from 15 residues. V shed 5 bases and J shed 1 base, with 15 bases lying between them. CDR3 sequence: CASSRESFASYEQYV. For the CDR3, the DNA is TGTGCCAGCAGTCGTGAGAGTTTCGCGTCCTACGAGCAGTACGTC.

In this sample, this clonotype turned up a few times. The chain links TRBV30 to TRBJ1-3; D gene uncertain. The V and J ends lost 2 bases and 4 bases respectively, with 9 bases between them. Germline CDR1 is GTSNPN and CDR2 is SVGIG (reference sequence). The CDR3 consists of 13 residues. As DNA, the CDR3 is TGTGCCTGGAGTCCTACGGCGGGAAACACCATATATTTT. Protein: CAWSPTAGNTIYF.

This clonotype was recorded at least ten times. The chain recombines TRBV7-8 with TRBJ1-5; no clear D gene. Deletions cut 5 bases from V and 11 bases from J, with 25 bases between. Germline V gives CDR1 SGHVS, CDR2 FQNEAQ. The CDR3 runs to 16 residues. The CDR3 spells CASSLRAVGNPGAQHF. CDR3 coding DNA: TGTGCCAGCAGCCTTAGGGCGGTGGGCAACCCTGGGGCCCAGCATTTT.

This clonotype has more than one count but fewer than ten. The chain employs TRBV20-1 and TRBJ2-7; D is unclear. Trimming cost V 4 bases and J 3 bases, with 7 bases left between them. Germline loops: CDR1 DFQATT, CDR2 SNEGSKA (reference sequence). The CDR3 contains 11 residues. The CDR3 nucleotides are TGCAGTGCTATAGAGAACTACGAGCAGTACTTC. Amino acids: CSAIENYEQYF.

This clonotype occurred a few times. The chain has TRBV12-3 or TRBV12-4 and TRBJ2-3; 12 nucleotides match TRBD1. The CDR3 is made up of 12 amino acids. V trimming: 6 bases; J trimming: 14 bases; junction bases outside the gene matches: 6. CDR3: CASSPGQGAGYF. The CDR3 DNA reads TGTGCCAGCAGCCCGGGACAGGGGGCTGGGTATTTT.

This clonotype was recorded at least ten times. This sequence joins TRBV5-1 and TRBJ2-3; D is unclear. Trimming removed 2 bases from V and 2 bases from J, with 9 bases in between. CDR3 size: 14 residues. Germline V lookup: CDR1 SGHRS, CDR2 YFSETQ. CDR3 in amino acids: CASSFGSPTDTQYF. In DNA form, the CDR3 reads TGCGCCAGCAGCTTCGGTAGCCCCACAGATACGCAGTATTTT.

This rearrangement joins TRBV3-1 to TRBJ2-5, with a tentative D call TRBD1 (6 bases). V lost 4 bases and J lost 3, with 12 bases in between. From germline, CDR1 is LGHDT and CDR2 YNNKEL (reference sequence). This CDR3 spans 14 amino acids. The CDR3 is CASSLRTAEETQYF. The CDR3, as DNA: TGTGCCAGCAGCCTCAGGACAGCCGAAGAGACCCAGTACTTC.

The table lists this clonotype with many counts. J is TRBJ2-1 and V is TRBV5-1, with unresolved D. Germline values: CDR1 SGHRS, CDR2 YFSETQ. This CDR3 has 12 residues. The V end was cut by 3 bases, the J end by 5 bases, with 6 bases between. This chain's CDR3 is CASSSENNEQFF. The CDR3 DNA is TGCGCCAGCAGCTCGGAGAACAATGAGCAGTTCTTC.

Only a few counts were recorded for this clonotype. V gene TRBV4-2 combines with J gene TRBJ2-3; 8 bases match TRBD2. The V gene's germline CDR1 is LGHNA and CDR2 YNFKEQ. The CDR3 totals 15 residues. Losses at the gene ends were 5 bases for V and 6 bases for J; bases not matched to a gene: 10. The CDR3: CASSSRRGGEDTQYF. Written as DNA, the CDR3 is TGTGCCAGCAGCTCCCGACGGGGGGGGGAGGATACGCAGTATTTT.

This clonotype has a count of ten or more. This chain uses TRBV7-6 with TRBJ1-4, with D possibly TRBD1 on 5 matching bases. Germline V gene sequence: CDR1 SGHVS, CDR2 FNYEAQ. V lost 4 bases to trimming and J lost 0 bases, with 12 bases between them. This CDR3 has 16 residues. CDR3 sequence: CASSSRSGATNEKLFF. In DNA, the CDR3 is TGTGCCAGCAGCTCCAGATCGGGGGCAACTAATGAAAAACTGTTTTTT.

The table lists this clonotype with a few counts. V and J are TRBV6-5 and TRBJ2-7; D possibly uses TRBD1 or TRBD2 (5 bases each). The germline V gene has CDR1 MNHEY and CDR2 SVGAGI. Trimming cost V 8 bases and J 2 bases, with 13 bases left between them. The CDR3 is made up of 13 amino acids. Written as DNA, the CDR3 is TGTGCCAGCTCTCAGGGACCAGCCTACGAGCAGTACGTC. It is translated as CASSQGPAYEQYV.